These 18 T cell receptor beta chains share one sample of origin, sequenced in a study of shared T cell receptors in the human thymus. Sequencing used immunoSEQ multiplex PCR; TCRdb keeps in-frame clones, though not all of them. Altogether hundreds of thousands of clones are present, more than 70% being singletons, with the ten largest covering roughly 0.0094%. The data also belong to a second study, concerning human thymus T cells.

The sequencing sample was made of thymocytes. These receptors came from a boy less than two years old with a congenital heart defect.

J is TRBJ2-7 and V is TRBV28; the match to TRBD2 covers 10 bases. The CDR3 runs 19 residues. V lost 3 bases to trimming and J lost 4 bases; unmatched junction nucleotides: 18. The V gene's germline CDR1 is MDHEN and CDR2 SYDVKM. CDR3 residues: CASSFKPRAGGPSIYEQYF. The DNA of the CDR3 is TGTGCCAGCAGTTTTAAACCCCGAGCGGGGGGGCCGTCGATTTACGAGCAGTACTTC.

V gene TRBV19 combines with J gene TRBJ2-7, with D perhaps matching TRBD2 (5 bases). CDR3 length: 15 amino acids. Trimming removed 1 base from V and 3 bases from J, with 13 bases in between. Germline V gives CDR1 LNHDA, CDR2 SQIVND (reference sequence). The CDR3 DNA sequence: TGTGCCAGTAGTATAGCCCTGAGGGCAAACTACGAGCAGTACTTC. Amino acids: CASSIALRANYEQYF. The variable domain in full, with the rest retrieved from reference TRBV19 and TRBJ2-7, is DGGITQSPKYLFRKEGQNVTLSCEQNLNHDAMYWYRQDPGQGLRLIYYSQIVNDFQKGDIAEGYSVSREKKESFPLTVTSAQKNPTAFYLCASSIALRANYEQYFGPGTRLTVT.

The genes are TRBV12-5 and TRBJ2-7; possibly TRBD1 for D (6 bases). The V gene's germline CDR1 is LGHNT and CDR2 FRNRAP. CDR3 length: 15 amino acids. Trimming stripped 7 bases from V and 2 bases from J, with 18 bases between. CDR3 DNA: TGTGCTAGTGTCAAACGGGACAAAGGTACCTACGAGCAGTACTTC. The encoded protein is CASVKRDKGTYEQYF. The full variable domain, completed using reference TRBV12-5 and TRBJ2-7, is DARVTQTPRHKVTEMGQEVTMRCQPILGHNTVFWYRQTMMQGLELLAYFRNRAPLDDSGMPKDRFSAEMPDATLATLKIQPSEPRDSAVYFCASVKRDKGTYEQYFGPGTRLTVT.

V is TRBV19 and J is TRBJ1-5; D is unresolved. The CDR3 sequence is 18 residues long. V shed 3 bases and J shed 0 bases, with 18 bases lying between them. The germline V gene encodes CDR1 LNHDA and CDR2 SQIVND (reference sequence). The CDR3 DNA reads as TGTGCCAGTAGTATTAAAACCGAGACCTACTATAGCAATCAGCCCCAGCATTTT. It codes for CASSIKTETYYSNQPQHF.

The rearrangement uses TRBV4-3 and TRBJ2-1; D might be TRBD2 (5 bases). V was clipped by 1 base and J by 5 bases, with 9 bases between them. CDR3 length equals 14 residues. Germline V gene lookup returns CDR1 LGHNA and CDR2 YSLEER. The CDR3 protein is CASSQGPGNNEQFF. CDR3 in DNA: TGCGCCAGCAGCCAAGGACCGGGGAACAATGAGCAGTTCTTC.

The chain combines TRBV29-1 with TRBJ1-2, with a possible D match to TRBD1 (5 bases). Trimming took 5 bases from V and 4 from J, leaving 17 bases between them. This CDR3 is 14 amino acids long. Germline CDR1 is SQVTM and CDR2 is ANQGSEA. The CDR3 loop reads CSVQGLDTTYGYTF. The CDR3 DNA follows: TGCAGCGTTCAAGGGTTGGACACGACCTATGGCTACACCTTC.

CDR3 sequence reads: CASSQDYGTDATNEKLFF. CDR3 sequence (DNA): TGCGCCAGCAGCCAAGATTACGGGACAGATGCAACTAATGAAAAACTGTTTTTT. The chain has TRBV4-3 and TRBJ1-4; 7 nucleotides align to TRBD1. CDR1 and CDR2 from the germline V gene are LGHNA and YSLEER. Trimming removed 0 bases from V and 0 bases from J; junction bases left unmatched: 7. There are 18 residues in the CDR3.

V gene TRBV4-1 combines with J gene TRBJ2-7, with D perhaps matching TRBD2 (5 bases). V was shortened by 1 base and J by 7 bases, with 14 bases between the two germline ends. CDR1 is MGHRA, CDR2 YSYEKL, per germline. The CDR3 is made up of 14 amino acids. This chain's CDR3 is CASSQGHHPGEQYF. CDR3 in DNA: TGCGCCAGCAGCCAAGGTCATCACCCGGGGGAGCAGTACTTC.

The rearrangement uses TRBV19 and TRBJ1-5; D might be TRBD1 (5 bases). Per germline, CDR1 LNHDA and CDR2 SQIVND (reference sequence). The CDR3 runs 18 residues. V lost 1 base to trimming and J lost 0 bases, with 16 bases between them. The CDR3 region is CASSIGGRGLYSNQPQHF. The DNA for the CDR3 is TGTGCCAGTAGTATAGGAGGCCGGGGGTTATATAGCAATCAGCCCCAGCATTTT.

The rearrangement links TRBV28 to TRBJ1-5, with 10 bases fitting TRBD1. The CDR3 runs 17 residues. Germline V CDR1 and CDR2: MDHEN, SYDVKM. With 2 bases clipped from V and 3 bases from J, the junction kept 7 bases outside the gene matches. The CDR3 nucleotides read TGTGCCAGCAGTTTAATGGGGGACAGGGGCGTCAATCAGCCCCAGCATTTT. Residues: CASSLMGDRGVNQPQHF.

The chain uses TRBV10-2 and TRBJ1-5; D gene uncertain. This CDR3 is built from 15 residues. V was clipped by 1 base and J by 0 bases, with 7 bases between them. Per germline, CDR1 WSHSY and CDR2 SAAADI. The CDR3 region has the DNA TGCGCCAGCAGTGAGTACCACTATAGCAATCAGCCCCAGCATTTT. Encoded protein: CASSEYHYSNQPQHF.

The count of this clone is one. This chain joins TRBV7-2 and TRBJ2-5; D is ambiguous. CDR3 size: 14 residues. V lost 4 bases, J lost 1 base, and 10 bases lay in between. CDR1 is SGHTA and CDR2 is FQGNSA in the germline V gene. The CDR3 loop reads CASSSLTRQETQYF. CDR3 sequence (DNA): TGTGCCAGCAGCTCCTTGACACGCCAAGAGACCCAGTACTTC.

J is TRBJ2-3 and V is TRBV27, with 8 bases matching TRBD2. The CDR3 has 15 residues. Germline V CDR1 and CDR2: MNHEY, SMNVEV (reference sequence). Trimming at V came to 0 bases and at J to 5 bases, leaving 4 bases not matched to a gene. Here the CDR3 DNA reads TGTGCCAGCAGTTTATCCCCGGGGGGGATAGATACGCAGTATTTT. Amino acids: CASSLSPGGIDTQYF.

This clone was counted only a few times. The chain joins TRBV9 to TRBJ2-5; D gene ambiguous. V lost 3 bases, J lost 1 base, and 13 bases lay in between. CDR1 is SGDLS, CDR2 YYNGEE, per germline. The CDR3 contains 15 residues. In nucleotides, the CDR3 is TGTGCCAGCAGCGCGCGGTTCACCTTCCAAGAGACCCAGTACTTC. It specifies CASSARFTFQETQYF.

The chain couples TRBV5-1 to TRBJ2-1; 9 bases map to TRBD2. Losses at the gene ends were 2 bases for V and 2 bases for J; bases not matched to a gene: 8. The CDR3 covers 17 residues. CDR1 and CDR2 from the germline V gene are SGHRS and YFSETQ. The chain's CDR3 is CASSFPLRTSAYNEQFF. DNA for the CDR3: TGCGCCAGCAGCTTTCCCCTACGGACTAGCGCCTACAATGAGCAGTTCTTC.

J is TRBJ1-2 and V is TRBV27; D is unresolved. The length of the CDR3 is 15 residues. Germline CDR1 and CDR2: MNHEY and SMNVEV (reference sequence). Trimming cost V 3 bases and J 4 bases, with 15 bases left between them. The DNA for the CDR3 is TGTGCCAGCAGTTTGAGGCAAGGATCTTTCTATGGCTACACCTTC. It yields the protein CASSLRQGSFYGYTF.

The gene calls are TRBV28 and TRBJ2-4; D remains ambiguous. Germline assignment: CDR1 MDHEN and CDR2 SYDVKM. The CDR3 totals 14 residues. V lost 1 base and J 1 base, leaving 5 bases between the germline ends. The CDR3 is CASSLYSAKNIQYF. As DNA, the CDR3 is TGTGCCAGCAGTTTATACTCGGCCAAAAACATTCAGTACTTC.

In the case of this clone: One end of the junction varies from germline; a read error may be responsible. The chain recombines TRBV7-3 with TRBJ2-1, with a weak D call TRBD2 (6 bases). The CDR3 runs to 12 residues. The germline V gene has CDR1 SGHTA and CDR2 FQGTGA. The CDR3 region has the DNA TGTGCCAGCAGCCCGGGCGAGGGCGCGGGAATCTTC. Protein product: CASSPGEGAGIF.